A single sample gave rise to the 2 T cell receptor beta chains below, sequenced in a study of spatial heterogeneity in lung cancer. From the 5' RACE reads, TCRdb called clonotypes with MiXCR, one entry per CDR3 protein. The sample yields around 45,000 distinct CDR3 sequences, 22% seen once. Time point denoted: blood at routine non-recurrence follow-up after resection. The material was PBMCs, obtained at follow-up. The receptors derive from a female donor with early-stage non-small cell lung cancer.

The V call is TRBV18, the J call TRBJ1-1; no definite D call. Germline V lookup: CDR1 KGHSH, CDR2 LQKENI. V gave up 2 bases and J gave up 2 bases, with 12 bases separating them. CDR3 length: 15 amino acids. For the CDR3, the DNA is TGTGCCAGCTCACCAAGTGGGCCGAGTAACACTGAAGCTTTCTTT. Encoded protein: CASSPSGPSNTEAFF.

V usage is TRBV19 and J usage is TRBJ2-3; 8 bases are a match to TRBD2. The CDR3 has 15 amino acids. Trimming took 7 bases from V and 5 from J; bases not matched to a gene: 11. Germline V CDR1 and CDR2: LNHDA, SQIVND (reference sequence). DNA of the CDR3: TGTGCCAGTAATATGGGAGCGGGAGTGAAAGATACGCAGTATTTT. Its translation is CASNMGAGVKDTQYF.